These 27 T cell receptor beta chains originate from one sample sequenced in a study of blood T cell repertoires in COVID-19. TCRdb's table, derived via immunoSEQ multiplex PCR, lists solely in-frame clones and lacks some. The sample has 200,000 to 300,000 clones, about nine tenths seen once; the top ten hold under 2.5%. Sequencing was performed on PBMCs or T cells enriched from blood (not recorded which). The origin of the receptors is a woman aged 40 to 55 with acute COVID-19.

This clone was seen a single time. The V and J genes are TRBV4-1 and TRBJ2-1; 9 bases match TRBD2. This CDR3 has 17 residues. J gave up 5 bases and V 0 bases, and 8 bases lay outside the gene matches. Germline loops: CDR1 MGHRA, CDR2 YSYEKL. CDR3 bases: TGCGCCAGCAGCCAAGATTTCGCGGGAGGGGCACACAATGAGCAGTTCTTC. Translated, it gives CASSQDFAGGAHNEQFF.

A single count supports this clone. The V and J genes are TRBV6-5 and TRBJ1-5, with 7 bases matching TRBD1. The CDR3 is 14 amino acids. With V trimmed by 6 bases and J by 1 base, 3 bases remained unmatched. Germline CDR1 reads MNHEY; CDR2 reads SVGAGI. The CDR3 sequence: CASRPRGSNQPQHF. Here the CDR3 DNA reads TGTGCCAGCAGACCCAGGGGGAGCAATCAGCCCCAGCATTTT.

The chain carries TRBV4-3 and TRBJ2-1, with 11 bases matching TRBD2. The germline V gene encodes CDR1 LGHNA and CDR2 YSLEER. The CDR3 is 15 amino acids. J lost 7 bases, V lost 6 bases, and 8 bases had no gene match. The CDR3, as DNA: TGCGCCAGCAGTATCGGGACTAGCGGTTCAAATGAGCAGTTCTTC. Translating gives CASSIGTSGSNEQFF.

This clone was counted a few times. The CDR3 protein is CASSTSGGSVWLFF. CDR3 DNA sequence: TGTGCCAGCAGTACTAGCGGGGGAAGTGTTTGGCTGTTTTTT. The V gene is TRBV28, the J gene TRBJ1-4; maybe TRBD1 (5 bases). Trimming pared 5 bases from V and 14 bases from J, leaving 21 bases between. The V gene's germline CDR1 is MDHEN and CDR2 SYDVKM. This CDR3 has 14 residues.

The chain links TRBV7-2 to TRBJ1-5; the D is unclear. CDR3 length equals 13 residues. Trimming took 4 bases from V and 7 from J, leaving 11 bases between them. CDR1 and CDR2 from the germline V gene are SGHTA and FQGNSA. CDR3 sequence (DNA): TGTGCCAGCAGCTCAACTCGGTCGCAGCCCCAGCATTTT. Translation gives CASSSTRSQPQHF.

This clone was found a few times. The chain employs TRBV5-4 and TRBJ1-2, with no clear D. V lost 0 bases, J lost 8 bases, and 14 bases lay in between. Per germline, CDR1 SGHNT and CDR2 YYREEE (reference sequence). The CDR3 is made up of 14 amino acids. DNA of the CDR3: TGTGCCAGCAGCTTGGTCGGAGCCCCGGTAGGCTACACCTTC. Protein: CASSLVGAPVGYTF.

The rearrangement uses TRBV2 and TRBJ1-5, with 7 bases lining up with TRBD1. The CDR3 covers 13 residues. CDR1 and CDR2 (germline): SNHLY, FYNNEI. The J segment lost 6 bases and the V segment lost 8 bases, leaving 7 bases of the junction unmatched. The CDR3 is CASLGQSGQPQHF. CDR3 coding DNA: TGTGCCAGCTTGGGACAGTCCGGTCAGCCCCAGCATTTT.

The chain employs TRBV7-8 and TRBJ2-1, with 9 bases that match TRBD2. V shed 5 bases, J shed 7 bases, and the junction held 9 bases outside the gene matches. The CDR3 is 15 residues long. In germline, CDR1 is SGHVS, CDR2 FQNEAQ. The CDR3 sequence is CASSPVAGGQNEQFF. The CDR3 bases are TGTGCCAGCAGCCCTGTCGCGGGGGGGCAAAATGAGCAGTTCTTC.

The chain is built from TRBV5-5 and TRBJ2-3, with a possible D match to TRBD2 (6 bases). This CDR3 region has 14 residues. Germline V gene lookup returns CDR1 SGHKS and CDR2 YYEKEE (reference sequence). Deletions cut 2 bases from V and 2 bases from J, with 9 bases between. The CDR3 coding sequence is TGTGCCAGCAGCTTAGGGCGGGACACAGATACGCAGTATTTT. It specifies CASSLGRDTDTQYF.

V is TRBV6-5 and J is TRBJ2-1; 9 positions match TRBD1. There are 15 residues in the CDR3. With 5 bases clipped from V and 4 bases from J, the junction kept 6 bases outside the gene matches. Germline values: CDR1 MNHEY, CDR2 SVGAGI. CDR3 bases: TGTGCCAGCAGTAGTCACAGGGGGCAGTACAATGAGCAGTTCTTC. This translates into CASSSHRGQYNEQFF.

The J gene is TRBJ1-1, the V gene TRBV30; TRBD1 agrees at 7 bases. Germline CDR1 GTSNPN, CDR2 SVGIG (reference sequence). After removal of 0 bases from V and 4 bases from J, the junction contained 8 bases not matched to a gene. CDR3 size: 15 residues. CDR3 region: CAWSVQGTATTEAFF. DNA for the CDR3: TGTGCCTGGAGTGTACAGGGGACAGCGACCACTGAAGCTTTCTTT.

The V call is TRBV23-1, the J call TRBJ2-5; D gene ambiguous. TRBV23-1 qualifies as an ORF whose function is uncertain. The CDR3 totals 16 residues. Trimming pared 0 bases from V and 0 bases from J, leaving 11 bases between. The CDR3 nucleotides are TGCGCCAGCAGTCAATCTAAGGCGAGGTACCAAGAGACCCAGTACTTC. Protein sequence: CASSQSKARYQETQYF.

This chain joins TRBV7-9 and TRBJ1-2, with TRBD1 as a possible D gene (6 bases). Germline values: CDR1 SEHNR, CDR2 FQNEAQ (reference sequence). The V gene lost 5 bases and the J gene lost 7 bases, with 11 bases spanning the gap. The CDR3 is 12 residues long. The CDR3 bases are TGTGCCAGCAGCGCGTCAGGGGCTGGCTACACCTTC. Translated: CASSASGAGYTF.

V usage is TRBV5-1 and J usage is TRBJ2-1, with TRBD2 matching 11 bases. From germline, CDR1 is SGHRS and CDR2 YFSETQ. CDR3 size: 16 residues. V lost 2 bases, J lost 7 bases, and 8 bases stayed unmatched. This chain's CDR3 is CASSFLTSGGGNEQFF. DNA of the CDR3: TGCGCCAGCAGCTTTTTAACTAGCGGGGGCGGGAATGAGCAGTTCTTC.

The rearrangement links TRBV3-1 (or the pseudogene TRBV3-2) to TRBJ2-1; TRBD2 matches 11 bases. The CDR3 is made up of 16 amino acids. Germline CDR1 is LGHDT and CDR2 is YNNKEL (reference sequence). The trim removed 5 bases at V and 3 bases at J, leaving 6 bases unmatched. The CDR3 DNA follows: TGTGCCAGCAGCAAACTACTAGCGGGAGTCTACAATGAGCAGTTCTTC. This sequence encodes CASSKLLAGVYNEQFF.

J is TRBJ2-1 and V is TRBV24-1, with TRBD2 matching over 14 bases. The germline CDR1 and CDR2 sequences are KGHDR and SFDVKD. The CDR3 extends over 19 amino acids. J was trimmed by 6 bases and V by 3 bases; bases with no gene match: 12. CDR3 region: CATSDPRRMTSGRVNEQFF. CDR3 in DNA: TGTGCCACCAGTGATCCAAGACGGATGACTAGCGGGAGGGTCAATGAGCAGTTCTTC.

The chain joins TRBV7-9 to TRBJ1-2; 8 positions match TRBD1. Trimming took 5 bases from V and 1 from J; bases not matched to a gene: 15. The germline gives CDR1 SEHNR, CDR2 FQNEAQ (reference sequence). The length of the CDR3 is 18 residues. CDR3 nucleotides: TGTGCCAGCAGCCGCCTCCGGGACAGGACGGGGAGTAACTATGGCTACACCTTC. Its translation: CASSRLRDRTGSNYGYTF.

The CDR3 DNA sequence: TGCGCCAGCAGCTTGGCTACGGGGGGTCGGGAAAAACTGTTTTTT. Its protein product is CASSLATGGREKLFF. The J gene is TRBJ1-4, the V gene TRBV5-1; D may be TRBD1 (5 bases). Per germline, CDR1 SGHRS and CDR2 YFSETQ. The CDR3 is 15 amino acids. Trimming left V 0 bases short and J 8 bases short, with 14 bases between. The full variable domain, its missing parts supplied by reference TRBV5-1 and TRBJ1-4, is KAGVTQTPRYLIKTRGQQVTLSCSPISGHRSVSWYQQTPGQGLQFLFEYFSETQRNKGNFPGRFSGRQFSNSRSEMNVSTLELGDSALYLCASSLATGGREKLFFGSGTQLSVL.

V and J are TRBV15 and TRBJ2-1, with 8 bases that match TRBD2. V shed 2 bases and J 9 bases; nucleotides not matched to a gene: 6. The CDR3 spans 14 residues. In germline, CDR1 is LNHNV, CDR2 YYDKDF (reference sequence). This chain's CDR3 is CATSRYSGDSEQFF. The DNA for the CDR3 is TGTGCCACCAGCAGATATAGCGGGGATAGTGAGCAGTTCTTC. Combining the CDR3 with reference TRBV15 and TRBJ2-1 gives the whole variable domain DAMVIQNPRYQVTQFGKPVTLSCSQTLNHNVMYWYQQKSSQAPKLLFHYYDKDFNNEADTPDNFQSRRPNTSFCFLDIRSPGLGDTAMYLCATSRYSGDSEQFFGPGTRLTVL.

This chain joins TRBV30 and TRBJ1-1, with D tentatively TRBD1 (5 bases). The CDR3 totals 14 residues. Germline V gene lookup returns CDR1 GTSNPN and CDR2 SVGIG (reference sequence). Between the trimmed V and J ends, which lost 0 bases and 3 bases, there was a span of 11 bases. The CDR3 loop is CAWSVPGLDTEAFF. The CDR3 DNA reads as TGTGCCTGGAGTGTGCCAGGGCTGGACACTGAAGCTTTCTTT.

The J gene is TRBJ1-1, the V gene TRBV3-1 (or the pseudogene TRBV3-2); D unclear. The CDR3 runs to 14 residues. Trimming took 0 bases from V and 3 from J, leaving 8 bases between them. Germline lookup yields CDR1 LGHDT and CDR2 YNNKEL (reference sequence). The CDR3 bases are TGTGCCAGCAGCCAAGATCGCCCGGACACTGAAGCTTTCTTT. It encodes CASSQDRPDTEAFF.

The genes are TRBV4-1 and TRBJ1-4; tentative D call: TRBD1 (5 bases). The ends were cut back, 0 bases at V and 6 bases at J, with 11 bases in the middle. There are 15 residues in the CDR3. CDR1 and CDR2 from the germline V gene are MGHRA and YSYEKL. The CDR3 bases are TGCGCCAGCAGCCAAGATGCAGCAGGGTATGAAAAACTGTTTTTT. Translating it yields CASSQDAAGYEKLFF.

J is TRBJ2-7 and V is TRBV6-2 or TRBV6-3; perhaps TRBD1 as D (7 bases). The V and J ends lost 2 bases and 8 bases respectively, with 19 bases between them. CDR1 and CDR2 from the germline V gene are MNHEY and SVGEGT. This CDR3 has 15 residues. The CDR3 loop is CASSYGGTASPKQYF. Written as DNA, the CDR3 is TGTGCCAGCAGTTACGGGGGGACAGCCTCCCCCAAGCAGTACTTC.

This clone showed up just a few times. The V and J genes are TRBV5-1 and TRBJ1-2; a possible D gene is TRBD1 (6 bases). CDR3 length: 18 amino acids. V lost 6 bases and J lost 2, with 26 bases in between. Germline V gene lookup returns CDR1 SGHRS and CDR2 YFSETQ. CDR3 in amino acids: CASTSRKLPLGGNYGYTF. In DNA form, the CDR3 reads TGCGCCAGCACGTCCAGGAAACTACCTCTTGGGGGCAACTATGGCTACACCTTC.

This clone appeared a single time. The chain employs TRBV19 and TRBJ1-6; weak D call: TRBD1 (5 bases). V was trimmed by 4 bases and J by 10 bases, leaving 11 bases between them. CDR1 is LNHDA, CDR2 SQIVND, per germline (reference sequence). The CDR3 is 13 amino acids. This CDR3 reads CASSTRVRSPLHF. DNA of the CDR3: TGTGCCAGTAGTACCAGGGTACGCTCACCCCTCCACTTT. Full variable domain (rest looked up from reference TRBV19 and TRBJ1-6): DGGITQSPKYLFRKEGQNVTLSCEQNLNHDAMYWYRQDPGQGLRLIYYSQIVNDFQKGDIAEGYSVSREKKESFPLTVTSAQKNPTAFYLCASSTRVRSPLHFGNGTRLTVT.

This chain links TRBV7-8 with TRBJ1-5; the D is unclear. Germline V gene lookup returns CDR1 SGHVS and CDR2 FQNEAQ. Trimming took off 0 bases at V and 2 bases at J, with 11 bases between the two ends. The CDR3 is 16 residues long. CDR3 amino acids: CASSLAAGWGNQPQHF. CDR3 in DNA: TGTGCCAGCAGCTTAGCAGCGGGATGGGGCAATCAGCCCCAGCATTTT. Filled out from reference TRBV7-8 and TRBJ1-5, the complete variable domain reads GAGVSQSPRYKVAKRGQDVALRCDPISGHVSLFWYQQALGQGPEFLTYFQNEAQLDKSGLPSDRFFAERPEGSVSTLKIQRTQQEDSAVYLCASSLAAGWGNQPQHFGDGTRLSIL.

The V gene is TRBV19, the J gene TRBJ2-1, with 10 bases matching TRBD1. Trimming removed 6 bases from V and 8 bases from J; junction bases left unmatched: 10. This CDR3 has 15 amino acids. The germline CDR1 and CDR2 sequences are LNHDA and SQIVND (reference sequence). The CDR3 region has the DNA TGTGCCAGTAGATCACGGGACAGGGGACTCGATGAGCAGTTCTTC. Residues: CASRSRDRGLDEQFF.